This TCR beta chain is from a study of blood T cell repertoires in COVID-19. Study at large: Nucleic acid was either cDNA or gDNA, and it came from T cells, B-cell-depleted T cells, or PBMCs.

V lost 4 bases and J lost 2; bases outside the gene matches: 5. This CDR3 region has 15 residues. Germline CDR1 MNHEY, CDR2 SMNVEV (reference sequence). Method: immunoSEQ multiplex PCR; TCRdb's copy keeps in-frame clones and lacks some. The sample consists of under 80,000 clones, 76% of them appearing once. This clonotype was obtained from a man in his sixties with COVID-19, enrolled during active disease. Sequencing used peripheral blood. The chain uses TRBV27 and TRBJ2-4, with 7 bases fitting TRBD2. The CDR3 reads CASSSSGGTKNIQYF. The DNA for the CDR3 is TGTGCCAGCAGTTCCTCGGGGGGTACCAAAAACATTCAGTACTTC.